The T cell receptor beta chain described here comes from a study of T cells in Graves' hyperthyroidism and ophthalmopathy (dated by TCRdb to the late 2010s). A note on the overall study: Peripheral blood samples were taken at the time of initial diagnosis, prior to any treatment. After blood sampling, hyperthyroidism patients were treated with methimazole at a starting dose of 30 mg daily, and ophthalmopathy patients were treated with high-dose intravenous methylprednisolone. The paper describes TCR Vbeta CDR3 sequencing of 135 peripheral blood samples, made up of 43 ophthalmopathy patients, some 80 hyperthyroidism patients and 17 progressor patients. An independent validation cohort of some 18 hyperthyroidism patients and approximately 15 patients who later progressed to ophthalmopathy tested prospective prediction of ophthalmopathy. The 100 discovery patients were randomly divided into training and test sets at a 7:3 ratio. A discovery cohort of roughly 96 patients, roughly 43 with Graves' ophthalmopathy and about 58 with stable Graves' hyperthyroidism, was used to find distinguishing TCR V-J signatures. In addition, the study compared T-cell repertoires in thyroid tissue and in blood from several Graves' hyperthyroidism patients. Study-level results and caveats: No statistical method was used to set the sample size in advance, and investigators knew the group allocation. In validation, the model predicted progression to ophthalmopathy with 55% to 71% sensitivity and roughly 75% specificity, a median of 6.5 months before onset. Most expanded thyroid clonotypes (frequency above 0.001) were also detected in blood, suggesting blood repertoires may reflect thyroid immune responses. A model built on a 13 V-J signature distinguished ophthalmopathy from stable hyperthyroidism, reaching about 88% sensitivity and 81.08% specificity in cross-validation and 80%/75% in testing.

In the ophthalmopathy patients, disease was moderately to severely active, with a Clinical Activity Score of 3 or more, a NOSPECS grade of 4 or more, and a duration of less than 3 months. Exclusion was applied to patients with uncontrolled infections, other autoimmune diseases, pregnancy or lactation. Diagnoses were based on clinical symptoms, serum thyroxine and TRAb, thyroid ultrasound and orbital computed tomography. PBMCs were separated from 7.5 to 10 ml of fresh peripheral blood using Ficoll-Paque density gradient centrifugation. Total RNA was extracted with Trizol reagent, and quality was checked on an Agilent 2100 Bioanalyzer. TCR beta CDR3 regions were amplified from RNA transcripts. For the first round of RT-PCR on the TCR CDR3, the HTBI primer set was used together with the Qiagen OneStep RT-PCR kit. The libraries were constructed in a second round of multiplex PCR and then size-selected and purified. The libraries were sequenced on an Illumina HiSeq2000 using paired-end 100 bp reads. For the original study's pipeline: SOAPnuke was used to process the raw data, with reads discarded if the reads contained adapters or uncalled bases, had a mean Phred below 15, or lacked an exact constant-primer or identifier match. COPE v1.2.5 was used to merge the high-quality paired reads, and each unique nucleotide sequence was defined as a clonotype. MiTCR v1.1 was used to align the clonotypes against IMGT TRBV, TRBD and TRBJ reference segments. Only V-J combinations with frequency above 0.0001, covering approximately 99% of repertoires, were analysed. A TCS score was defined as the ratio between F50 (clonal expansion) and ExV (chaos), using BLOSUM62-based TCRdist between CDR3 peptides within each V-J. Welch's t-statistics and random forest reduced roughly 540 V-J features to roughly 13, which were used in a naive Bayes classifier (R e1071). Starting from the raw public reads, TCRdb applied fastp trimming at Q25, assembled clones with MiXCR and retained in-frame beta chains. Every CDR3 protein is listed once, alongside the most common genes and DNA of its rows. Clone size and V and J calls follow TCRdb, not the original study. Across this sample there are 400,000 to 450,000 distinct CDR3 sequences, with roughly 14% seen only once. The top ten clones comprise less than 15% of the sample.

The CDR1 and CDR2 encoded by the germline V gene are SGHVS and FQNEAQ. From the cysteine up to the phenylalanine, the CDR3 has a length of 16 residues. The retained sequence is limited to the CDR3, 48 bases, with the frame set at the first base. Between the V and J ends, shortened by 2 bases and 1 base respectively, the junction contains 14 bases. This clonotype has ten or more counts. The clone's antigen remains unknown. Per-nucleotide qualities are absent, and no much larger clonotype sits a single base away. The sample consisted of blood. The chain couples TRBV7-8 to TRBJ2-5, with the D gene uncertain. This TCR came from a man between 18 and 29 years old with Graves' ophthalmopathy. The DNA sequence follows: TGTGCCAGCAGCTTAAACGGCCACGCTCTCCAAGAGACCCAGTACTTC. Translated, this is CASSLNGHALQETQYF. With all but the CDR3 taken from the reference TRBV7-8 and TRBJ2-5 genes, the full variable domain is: GAGVSQSPRYKVAKRGQDVALRCDPISGHVSLFWYQQALGQGPEFLTYFQNEAQLDKSGLPSDRFFAERPEGSVSTLKIQRTQQEDSAVYLCASSLNGHALQETQYFGPGTRLLVL.